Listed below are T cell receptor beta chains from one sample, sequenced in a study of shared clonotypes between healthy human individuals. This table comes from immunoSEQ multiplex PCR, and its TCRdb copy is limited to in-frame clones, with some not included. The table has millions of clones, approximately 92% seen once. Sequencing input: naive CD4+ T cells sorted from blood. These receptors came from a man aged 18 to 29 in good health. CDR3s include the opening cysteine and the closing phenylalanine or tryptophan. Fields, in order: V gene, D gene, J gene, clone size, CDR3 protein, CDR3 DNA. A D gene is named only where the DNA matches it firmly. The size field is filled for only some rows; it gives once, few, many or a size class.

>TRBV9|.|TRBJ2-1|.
CASSAGLGEGGEQFF
TGTGCCAGCAGCGCGGGACTGGGGGAAGGTGGTGAGCAGTTCTTC
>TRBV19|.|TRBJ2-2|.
CASRQRADTGELFF
TGTGCCTCGCGACAGAGGGCTGACACCGGGGAGCTGTTTTTT
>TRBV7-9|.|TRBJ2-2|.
CASSLGSGYTGELFF
TGTGCCAGCAGCTTAGGAAGCGGTTACACCGGGGAGCTGTTTTTT
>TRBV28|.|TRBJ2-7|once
CASSLRRGSYEQYF
TGTGCCAGCAGTTTGAGAAGGGGCTCCTACGAGCAGTACTTC
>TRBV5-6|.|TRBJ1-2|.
CASSLLYGYTF
TGTGCCAGCAGCCTTCTTTACGGCTACACCTTC
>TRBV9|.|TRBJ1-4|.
CASSVGRANEKLFF
TGTGCCAGCAGCGTGGGTCGGGCTAATGAAAAACTGTTTTTT
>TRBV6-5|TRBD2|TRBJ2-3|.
CASRVTSGRIPYF
TGTGCCAGCAGGGTAACTAGCGGGAGGATCCCGTATTTT
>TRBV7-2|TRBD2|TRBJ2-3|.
CASSYASGPTDTQYF
TGTGCCAGCAGCTACGCTAGCGGGCCCACAGATACGCAGTATTTT
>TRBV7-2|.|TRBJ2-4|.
CASSDWRDLAKNIQYF
TGTGCCAGCAGCGACTGGCGGGATCTAGCCAAAAACATTCAGTACTTC
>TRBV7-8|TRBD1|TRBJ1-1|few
CASSGLRDRGHSEAFF
TGTGCCAGCAGCGGGCTCCGGGACAGGGGGCACTCTGAAGCTTTCTTT
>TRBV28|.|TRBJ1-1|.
CASSLLSLGSTEAFF
TGTGCCAGCAGTTTATTGTCGCTGGGGAGCACTGAAGCTTTCTTT
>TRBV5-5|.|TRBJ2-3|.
CASSLGGGTDTQYF
TGTGCCAGCAGCTTGGGCGGTGGCACAGATACGCAGTATTTT
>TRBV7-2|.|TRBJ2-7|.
CASSGSSVITYEQYF
TGTGCCAGCAGCGGAAGTAGCGTCATAACCTACGAGCAGTACTTC
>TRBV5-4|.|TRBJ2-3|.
CASSLDLMGVASDTQYF
TGTGCCAGCAGCTTGGATTTGATGGGAGTGGCGTCAGATACGCAGTATTTT
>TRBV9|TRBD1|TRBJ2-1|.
CASADRFNEQFF
TGTGCCAGCGCGGACAGGTTCAATGAGCAGTTCTTC
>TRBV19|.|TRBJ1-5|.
CASSIPSGVGGAQPQHF
TGTGCCAGTAGTATCCCATCAGGGGTGGGTGGGGCTCAGCCCCAGCATTTT